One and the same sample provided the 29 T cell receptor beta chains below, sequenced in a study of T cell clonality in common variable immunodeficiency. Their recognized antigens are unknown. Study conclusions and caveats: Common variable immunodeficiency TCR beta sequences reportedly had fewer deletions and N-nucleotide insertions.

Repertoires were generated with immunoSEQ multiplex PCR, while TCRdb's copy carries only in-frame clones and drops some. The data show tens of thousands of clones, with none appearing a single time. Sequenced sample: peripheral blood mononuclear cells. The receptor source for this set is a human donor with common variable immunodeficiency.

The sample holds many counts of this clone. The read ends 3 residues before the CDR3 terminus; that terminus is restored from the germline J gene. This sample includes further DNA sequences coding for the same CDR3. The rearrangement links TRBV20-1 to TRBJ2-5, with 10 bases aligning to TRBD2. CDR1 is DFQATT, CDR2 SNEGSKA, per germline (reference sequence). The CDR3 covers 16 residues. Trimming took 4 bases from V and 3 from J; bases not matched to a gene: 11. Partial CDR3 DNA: TGCAGTGCTACTTTCTCCAGCGGGGGGGCTAAAGAGACC. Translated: CSATFSSGGAKET. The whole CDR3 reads CSATFSSGGAKETQYF.

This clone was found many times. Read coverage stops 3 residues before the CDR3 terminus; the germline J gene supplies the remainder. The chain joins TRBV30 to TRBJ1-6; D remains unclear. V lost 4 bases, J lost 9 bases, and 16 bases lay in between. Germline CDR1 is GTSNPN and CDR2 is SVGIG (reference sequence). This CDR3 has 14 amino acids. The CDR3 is CAWNEGALGSPLHF. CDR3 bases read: TGTGCCTGGAACGAGGGCGCTTTGGGTTCACCC.

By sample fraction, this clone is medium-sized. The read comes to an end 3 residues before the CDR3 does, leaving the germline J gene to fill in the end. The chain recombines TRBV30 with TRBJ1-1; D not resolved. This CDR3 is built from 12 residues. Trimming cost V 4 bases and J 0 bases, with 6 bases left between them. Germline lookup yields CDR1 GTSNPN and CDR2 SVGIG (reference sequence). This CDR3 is CAWTALNTEAFF. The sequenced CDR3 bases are TGTGCCTGGACAGCGCTGAACACTGAA.

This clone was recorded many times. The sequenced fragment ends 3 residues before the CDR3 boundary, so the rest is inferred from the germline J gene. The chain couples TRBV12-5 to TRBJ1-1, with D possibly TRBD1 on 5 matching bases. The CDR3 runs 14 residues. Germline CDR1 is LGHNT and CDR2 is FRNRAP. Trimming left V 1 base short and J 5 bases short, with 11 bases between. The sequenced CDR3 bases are TGTGCTAGTGGTTTGGGGACACTGGGAACTGAA. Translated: CASGLGTLGTE. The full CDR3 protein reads CASGLGTLGTEAFF. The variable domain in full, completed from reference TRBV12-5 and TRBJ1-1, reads DARVTQTPRHKVTEMGQEVTMRCQPILGHNTVFWYRQTMMQGLELLAYFRNRAPLDDSGMPKDRFSAEMPDATLATLKIQPSEPRDSAVYFCASGLGTLGTEAFFGQGTRLTVV.

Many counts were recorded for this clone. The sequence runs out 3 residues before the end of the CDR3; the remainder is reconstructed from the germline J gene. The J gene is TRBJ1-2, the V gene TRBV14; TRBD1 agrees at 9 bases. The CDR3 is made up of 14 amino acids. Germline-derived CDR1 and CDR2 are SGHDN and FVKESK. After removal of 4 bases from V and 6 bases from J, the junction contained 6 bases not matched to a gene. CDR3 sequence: CASSLLQGANGYTF. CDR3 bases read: TGTGCCAGCAGCCTGTTACAGGGGGCTAATGGC.

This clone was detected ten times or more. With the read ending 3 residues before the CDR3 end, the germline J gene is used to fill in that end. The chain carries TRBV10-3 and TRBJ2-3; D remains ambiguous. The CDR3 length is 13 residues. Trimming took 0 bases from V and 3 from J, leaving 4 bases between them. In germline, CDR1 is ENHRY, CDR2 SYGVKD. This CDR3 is CAISESGTDTQYF. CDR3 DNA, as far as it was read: TGTGCCATCAGTGAGTCAGGGACAGATACG.

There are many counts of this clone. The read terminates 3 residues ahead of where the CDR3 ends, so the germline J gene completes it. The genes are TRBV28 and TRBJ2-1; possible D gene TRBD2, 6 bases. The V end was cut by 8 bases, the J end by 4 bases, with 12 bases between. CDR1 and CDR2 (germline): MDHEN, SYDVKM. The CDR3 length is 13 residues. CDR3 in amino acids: CASRNAGYNEQFF. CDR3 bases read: TGTGCCAGCCGTAATGCGGGGTACAATGAG.

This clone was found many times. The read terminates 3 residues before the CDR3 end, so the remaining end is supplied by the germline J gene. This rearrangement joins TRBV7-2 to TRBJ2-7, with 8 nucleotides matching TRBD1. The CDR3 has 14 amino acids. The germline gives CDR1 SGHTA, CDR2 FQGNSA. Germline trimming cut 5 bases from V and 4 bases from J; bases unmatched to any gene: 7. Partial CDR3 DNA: TGTGCCAGCAGCCGCGACAGGGGCGGGTACGAG. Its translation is CASSRDRGGYE. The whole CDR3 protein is CASSRDRGGYEQYF.

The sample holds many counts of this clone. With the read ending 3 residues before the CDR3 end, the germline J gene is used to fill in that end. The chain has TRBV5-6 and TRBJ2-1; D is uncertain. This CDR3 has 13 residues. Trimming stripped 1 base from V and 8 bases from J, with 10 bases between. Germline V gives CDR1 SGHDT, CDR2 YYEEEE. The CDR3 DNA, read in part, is TGTGCCAGCAGCTTGTGGCAATACGATGAG. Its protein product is CASSLWQYDE. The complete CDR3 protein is CASSLWQYDEQFF.

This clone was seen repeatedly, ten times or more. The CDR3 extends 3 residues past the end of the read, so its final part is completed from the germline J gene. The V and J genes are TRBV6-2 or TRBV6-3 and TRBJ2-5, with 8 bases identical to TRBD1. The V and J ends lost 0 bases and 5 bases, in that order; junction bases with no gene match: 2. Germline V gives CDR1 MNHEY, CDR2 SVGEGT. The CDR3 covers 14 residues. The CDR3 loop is CASSYSDRGETQYF. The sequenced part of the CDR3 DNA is TGTGCCAGCAGTTACTCCGACAGGGGTGAGACC.

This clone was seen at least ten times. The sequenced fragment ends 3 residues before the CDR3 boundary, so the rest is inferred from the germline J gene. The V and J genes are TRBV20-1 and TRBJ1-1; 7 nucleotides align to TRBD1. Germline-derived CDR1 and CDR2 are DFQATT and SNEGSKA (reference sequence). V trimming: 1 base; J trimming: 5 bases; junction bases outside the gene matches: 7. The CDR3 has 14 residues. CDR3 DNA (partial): TGCAGTGCTAGAGGACAGGGAGGCGGTACTGAA. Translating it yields CSARGQGGGTE. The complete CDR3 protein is CSARGQGGGTEAFF.

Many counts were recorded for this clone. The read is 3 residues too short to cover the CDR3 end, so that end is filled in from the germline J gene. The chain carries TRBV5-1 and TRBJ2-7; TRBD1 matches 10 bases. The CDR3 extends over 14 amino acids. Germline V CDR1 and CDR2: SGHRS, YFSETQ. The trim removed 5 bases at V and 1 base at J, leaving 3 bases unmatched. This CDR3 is CASSPDRGSYEQYF. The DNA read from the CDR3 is TGCGCCAGCAGTCCGGACAGGGGGTCCTACGAG.

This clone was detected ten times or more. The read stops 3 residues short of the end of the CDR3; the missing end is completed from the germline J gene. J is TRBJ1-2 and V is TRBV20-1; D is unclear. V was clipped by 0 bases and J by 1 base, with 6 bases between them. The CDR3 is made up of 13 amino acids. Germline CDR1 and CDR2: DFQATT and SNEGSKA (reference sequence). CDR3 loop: CSARETFNYGYTF. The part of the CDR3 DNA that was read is TGCAGTGCTAGAGAGACATTTAACTATGGC.

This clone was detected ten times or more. CDR3 bases read: TGTGCCAGCAGCAGGGACTTCGCCACGGCAGATACG. Its protein product is CASSRDFATADT. The complete CDR3 sequence is CASSRDFATADTQYF. The chain has TRBV5-4 and TRBJ2-3, with D perhaps matching TRBD2 (6 bases). Coverage ceases 3 residues before the CDR3 finishes, and the germline J gene fills in the end. Germline CDR1 is SGHNT and CDR2 is YYREEE (reference sequence). The CDR3 is 15 amino acids. V gave up 4 bases and J gave up 4 bases, with 16 bases separating them.

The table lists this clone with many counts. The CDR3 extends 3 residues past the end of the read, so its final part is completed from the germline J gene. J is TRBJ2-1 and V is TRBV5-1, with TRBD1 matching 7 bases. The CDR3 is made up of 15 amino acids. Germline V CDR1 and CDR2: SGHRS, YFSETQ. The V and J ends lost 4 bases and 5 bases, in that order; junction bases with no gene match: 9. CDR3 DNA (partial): TGCGCCAGCAGCCCTGGACAGGTGACAAACAATGAG. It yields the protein CASSPGQVTNNE. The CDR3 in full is CASSPGQVTNNEQFF.

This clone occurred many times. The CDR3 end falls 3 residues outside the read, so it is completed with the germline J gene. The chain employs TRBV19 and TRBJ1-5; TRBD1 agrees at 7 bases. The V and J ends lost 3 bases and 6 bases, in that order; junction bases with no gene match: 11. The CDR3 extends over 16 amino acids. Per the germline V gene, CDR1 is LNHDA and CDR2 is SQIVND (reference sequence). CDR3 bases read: TGTGCCAGTAGTATCGGGCGAGGGGGCATGGTTCAGCCC. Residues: CASSIGRGGMVQP. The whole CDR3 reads CASSIGRGGMVQPQHF.

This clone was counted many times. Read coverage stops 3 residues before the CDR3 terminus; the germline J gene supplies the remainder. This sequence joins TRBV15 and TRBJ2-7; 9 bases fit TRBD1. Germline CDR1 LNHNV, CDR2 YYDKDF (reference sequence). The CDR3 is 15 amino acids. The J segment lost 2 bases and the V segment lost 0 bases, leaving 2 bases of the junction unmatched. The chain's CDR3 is CATSRETGGAYEQYF. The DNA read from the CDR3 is TGTGCCACCAGCAGAGAGACAGGGGGTGCCTACGAG.

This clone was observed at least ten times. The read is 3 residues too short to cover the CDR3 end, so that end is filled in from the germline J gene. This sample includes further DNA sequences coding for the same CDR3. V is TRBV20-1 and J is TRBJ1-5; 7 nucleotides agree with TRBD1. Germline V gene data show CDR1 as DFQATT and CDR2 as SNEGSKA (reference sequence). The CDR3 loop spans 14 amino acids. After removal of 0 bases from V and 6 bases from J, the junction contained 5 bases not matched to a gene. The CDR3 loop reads CSARDAQGVQPQHF. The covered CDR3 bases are TGCAGTGCTAGAGATGCGCAGGGGGTTCAGCCC.

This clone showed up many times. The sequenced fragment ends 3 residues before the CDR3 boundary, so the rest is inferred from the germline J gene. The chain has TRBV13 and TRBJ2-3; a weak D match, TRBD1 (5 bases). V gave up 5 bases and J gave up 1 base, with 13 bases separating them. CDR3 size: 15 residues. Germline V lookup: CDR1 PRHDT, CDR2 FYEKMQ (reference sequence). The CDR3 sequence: CASSTPGLGTDTQYF. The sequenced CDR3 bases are TGTGCCAGCAGCACCCCAGGGTTGGGCACAGATACG.

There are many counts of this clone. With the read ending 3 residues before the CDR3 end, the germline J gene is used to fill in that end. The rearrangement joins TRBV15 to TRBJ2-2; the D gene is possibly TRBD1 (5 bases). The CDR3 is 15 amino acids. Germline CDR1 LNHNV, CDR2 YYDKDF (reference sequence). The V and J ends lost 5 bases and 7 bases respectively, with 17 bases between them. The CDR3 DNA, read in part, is TGTGCCACCAGCGACTTCAGGGTCGCCAGCGGGGAG. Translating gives CATSDFRVASGE. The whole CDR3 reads CATSDFRVASGELFF.

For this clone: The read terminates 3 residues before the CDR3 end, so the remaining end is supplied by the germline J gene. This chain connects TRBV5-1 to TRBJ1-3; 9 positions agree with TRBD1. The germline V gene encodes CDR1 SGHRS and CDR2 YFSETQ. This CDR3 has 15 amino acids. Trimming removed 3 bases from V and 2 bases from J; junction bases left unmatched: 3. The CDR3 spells CASSWDRATGNTIYF. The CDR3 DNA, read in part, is TGCGCCAGCAGCTGGGACAGGGCAACTGGAAACACC.

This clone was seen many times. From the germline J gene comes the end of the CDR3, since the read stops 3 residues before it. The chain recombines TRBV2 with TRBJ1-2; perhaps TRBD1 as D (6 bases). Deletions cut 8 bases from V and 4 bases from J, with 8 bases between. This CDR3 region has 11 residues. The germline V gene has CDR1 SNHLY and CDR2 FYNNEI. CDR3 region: CASGQTYGYTF. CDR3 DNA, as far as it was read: TGTGCCAGCGGACAGACCTATGGC.

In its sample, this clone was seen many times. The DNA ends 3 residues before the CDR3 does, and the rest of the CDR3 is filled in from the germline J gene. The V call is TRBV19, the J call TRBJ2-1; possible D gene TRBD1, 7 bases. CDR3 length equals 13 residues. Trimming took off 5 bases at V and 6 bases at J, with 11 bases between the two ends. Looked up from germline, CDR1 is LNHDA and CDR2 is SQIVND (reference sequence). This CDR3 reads CASSYRGGNEQFF. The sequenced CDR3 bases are TGTGCCAGTAGTTACAGGGGAGGCAATGAG.

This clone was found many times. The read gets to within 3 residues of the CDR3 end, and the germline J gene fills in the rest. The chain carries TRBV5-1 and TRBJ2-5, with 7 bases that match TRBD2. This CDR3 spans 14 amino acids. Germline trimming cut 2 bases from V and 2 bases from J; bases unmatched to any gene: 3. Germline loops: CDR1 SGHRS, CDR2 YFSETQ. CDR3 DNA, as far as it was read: TGCGCCAGCAGCTTTTTCGGGGGGCAAGAGACC. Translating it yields CASSFFGGQET. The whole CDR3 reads CASSFFGGQETQYF.

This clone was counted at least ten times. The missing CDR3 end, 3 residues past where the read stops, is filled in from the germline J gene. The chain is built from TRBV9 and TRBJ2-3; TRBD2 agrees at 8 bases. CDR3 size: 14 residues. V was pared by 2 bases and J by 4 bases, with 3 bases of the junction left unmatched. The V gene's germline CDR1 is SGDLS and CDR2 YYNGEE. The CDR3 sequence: CASSVTSAPDTQYF. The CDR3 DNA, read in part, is TGTGCCAGCAGCGTGACTAGCGCCCCAGATACG.

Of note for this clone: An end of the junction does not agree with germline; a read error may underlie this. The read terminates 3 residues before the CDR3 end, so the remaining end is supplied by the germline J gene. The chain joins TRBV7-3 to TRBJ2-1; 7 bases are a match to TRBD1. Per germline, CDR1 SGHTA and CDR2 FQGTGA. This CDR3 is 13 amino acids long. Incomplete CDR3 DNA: TGTTCCAGCAGTGACAGGGCATACAATGAG. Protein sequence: CSSSDRAYNE. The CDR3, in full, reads CSSSDRAYNEQFF.

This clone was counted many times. CDR3 DNA (partial): TGTGCCAGTAGTATAGGGACAGGACCCTCCTACGAG. It translates to CASSIGTGPSYE. The whole CDR3 reads CASSIGTGPSYEQYF. This chain links TRBV19 with TRBJ2-7, with 7 bases that match TRBD1. The read halts 3 residues ahead of the CDR3 end, with the missing end drawn from the germline J gene. With 1 base clipped from V and 0 bases from J, the junction kept 3 bases outside the gene matches. CDR1 is LNHDA, CDR2 SQIVND, per germline (reference sequence). The CDR3 totals 15 residues.

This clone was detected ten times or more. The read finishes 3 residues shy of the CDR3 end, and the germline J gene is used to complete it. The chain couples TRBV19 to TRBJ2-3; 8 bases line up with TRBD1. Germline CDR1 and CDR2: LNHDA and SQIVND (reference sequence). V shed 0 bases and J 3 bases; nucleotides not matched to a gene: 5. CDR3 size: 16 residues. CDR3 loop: CASSIDRDRPTDTQYF. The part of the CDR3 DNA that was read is TGTGCCAGTAGTATAGACCGGGACAGGCCAACAGATACG.

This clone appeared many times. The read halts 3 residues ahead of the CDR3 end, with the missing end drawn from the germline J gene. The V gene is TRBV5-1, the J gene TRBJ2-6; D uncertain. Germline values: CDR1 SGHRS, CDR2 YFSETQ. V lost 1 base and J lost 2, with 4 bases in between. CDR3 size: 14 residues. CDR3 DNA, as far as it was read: TGCGCCAGCAGCTTGTCTACTGGGGCCAACGTC. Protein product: CASSLSTGANV. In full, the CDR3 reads CASSLSTGANVLTF.